This T cell receptor beta chain was recorded in a study of spatial heterogeneity in lung cancer. About the research overall: Across the raw uncorrected reads, a unique TCR and UMI combination was observed, on average, more than ten times. Study-level findings and limits: Tracking of tumor mutation counts was seen in expanded intratumoral alpha and beta TCR counts.

One entry per CDR3 protein, called by TCRdb with MiXCR from the 5' RACE reads. The sample carries some 6,900 distinct CDR3 sequences, over 11% recorded once. Time point noted: sample taken at primary tumor resection. Whole RNA came from tumor, nontumor lung or frozen PBMC and was sequenced without being sorted. V was cut by 7 bases and J by 2 bases, with 18 bases left in between. Germline-derived CDR1 and CDR2 are MNHNS and SASEGT. The CDR3 has 16 residues. A remark on this clonotype: The antigen is not known.

The starting material was lung tumor tissue, obtained at surgery. The chain couples TRBV6-1 to TRBJ2-1; D possibly corresponds to TRBD1 (5 bases). The TCR comes from a male donor with early-stage non-small cell lung cancer. DNA of the CDR3: TGTGCCAGCAAATGGGGCGTGACGGTCCCCTACAATGAGCAGTTCTTC. Amino acid sequence: CASKWGVTVPYNEQFF.